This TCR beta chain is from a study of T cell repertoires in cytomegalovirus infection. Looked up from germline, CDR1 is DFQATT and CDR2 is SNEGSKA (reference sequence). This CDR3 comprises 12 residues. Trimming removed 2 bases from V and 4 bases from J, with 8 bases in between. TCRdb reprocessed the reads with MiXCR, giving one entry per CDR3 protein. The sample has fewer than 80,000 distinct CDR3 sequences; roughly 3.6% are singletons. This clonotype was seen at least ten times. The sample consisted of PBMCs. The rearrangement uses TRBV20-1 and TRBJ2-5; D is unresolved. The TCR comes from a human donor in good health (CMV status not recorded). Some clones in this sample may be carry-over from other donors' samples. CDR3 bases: TGCAGTGCTAGAATTTTAGCAGAGACCCAGTACTTC. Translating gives CSARILAETQYF.